Given below is one T cell receptor beta chain in context. In its sample, this clonotype was seen many times. No antigen is known for it. Per-nucleotide qualities are absent, and no much larger clonotype sits a single base away. What this sample's time point label stands for: pre-sensitization, week 0. The treatment or condition label, as the study defines it: therapeutic diphenylcyclopropenone sensitization with weekly scalp DPC. At every patch-test visit, the blood draw took place before the patch test was put on. Eligible patients were aged 18 to 70, diagnosed with alopecia, deemed suitable for DPC therapy, and excluded if pregnant. Unfractionated whole blood was collected in Tempus Blood RNA tubes, and total RNA was extracted from that blood. The germline V gene supplies CDR1 SQVTM and CDR2 ANQGSEA. Between the V and J ends, shortened by 6 bases and 6 bases respectively, the junction contains 9 bases. From cysteine to phenylalanine, the CDR3 is 11 amino acids long. The entry retains the CDR3 DNA only, 33 bases that are in frame from base 1.

The sample comes from a study of human T cells and chemical hapten exposure (dated by TCRdb to about 2021). For the study in its entirety: For sensitization, 2% DPC in acetone was applied to an approximately 2 cm by approximately 2 cm area of upper inner arm skin. Weekly therapeutic DPC doses were additionally applied to the scalp of patients throughout the approximately 24-week study period. Patch testing was done on the upper back using Finn chambers containing 0.01% DPC, and results were scored after 6 days according to International Contact Dermatitis Research Group standards. Most of the patients in the cohort were female, and the cohort covered alopecia areata with under or over 50% scalp involvement, alopecia totalis and alopecia universalis. Libraries were combined into a pool for sequencing, and differences in TCR yield between samples came mainly from small differences in library volumes within the pool. The study tracked peripheral blood TCR repertoire changes in vivo during primary and secondary sensitization to the hapten diphenylcyclopropenone (DPC) in alopecia patients. Blood was sampled from patients pre-sensitization (week 0) and at 2, 6 and about 24 weeks after DPC sensitization. Roughly 30 alopecia patients gave blood for TCR sequencing at one to four time points (pre-sensitization, 2, 6 and 24 weeks). Overall study results and their limits: The number of TCRs above 1 in 1000 frequency did not change with DPC sensitization; there was no evidence of global repertoire structure alterations. After repeated subsampling, the strength of the expansion versus patch-test correlation and the threshold at which it became significant changed. Because every patient had alopecia, a presumed autoimmune disease, the patients' immune response might differ from that of healthy individuals. Significantly more large CDR3 similarity clusters were formed by expanded TCRs than by pre-sensitization or healthy control sets, consistent with antigen-driven responses. Patch test score correlated positively with the number of PT1 expanded TCRs, reaching significance at thresholds 8, 16 and 32 but not at 4.

Library creation used RACE. Sequencing instrument: NextSeq 500. Library preparation attached unique molecular identifiers to individual cDNA molecules for quantitative, reproducible TCR counting. Both TCR alpha and TCR beta chains were sequenced from each blood RNA sample. On the study's bioinformatics: Samples had a median of 95,638 TCRs, with a range from about 23,224 to 690,600. The Decombinator software suite was used to annotate V, J and CDR3 in the TCR reads. To make PS versus PT1 abundance plots, every sample was subsampled to the same number of TCRs (28,000). TCRs were defined as expanded if absent before sensitization and observed at least eight times at the 2-week time point. In-frame beta chains were kept once TCRdb had trimmed the public reads at Q25 with fastp and called clones with MiXCR. Each entry merges the rows of one CDR3 protein and shows their most common DNA and genes. The V and J calls shown here were made by TCRdb, not taken from the authors' results. The table for this sample lists over 300,000 distinct CDR3 sequences; 5% to 6.5% of them were counted only once. The top ten clones comprise 2.5% to 3% of the sample.

The sequencing used whole blood, collected in connection with sensitization to the hapten diphenylcyclopropenone (DPC). The chain joins TRBV29-1 to TRBJ1-5; matching of 6 bases hints at TRBD1 as the D gene. This sequence was found in a woman aged 45-65 years with alopecia areata. Some clones in this sample may be carry-over from other donors' samples. The CDR3 here reads CSVGGTQPQHF. At the DNA level, the sequence is TGCAGCGTGGGGGGCACTCAGCCCCAGCATTTT.